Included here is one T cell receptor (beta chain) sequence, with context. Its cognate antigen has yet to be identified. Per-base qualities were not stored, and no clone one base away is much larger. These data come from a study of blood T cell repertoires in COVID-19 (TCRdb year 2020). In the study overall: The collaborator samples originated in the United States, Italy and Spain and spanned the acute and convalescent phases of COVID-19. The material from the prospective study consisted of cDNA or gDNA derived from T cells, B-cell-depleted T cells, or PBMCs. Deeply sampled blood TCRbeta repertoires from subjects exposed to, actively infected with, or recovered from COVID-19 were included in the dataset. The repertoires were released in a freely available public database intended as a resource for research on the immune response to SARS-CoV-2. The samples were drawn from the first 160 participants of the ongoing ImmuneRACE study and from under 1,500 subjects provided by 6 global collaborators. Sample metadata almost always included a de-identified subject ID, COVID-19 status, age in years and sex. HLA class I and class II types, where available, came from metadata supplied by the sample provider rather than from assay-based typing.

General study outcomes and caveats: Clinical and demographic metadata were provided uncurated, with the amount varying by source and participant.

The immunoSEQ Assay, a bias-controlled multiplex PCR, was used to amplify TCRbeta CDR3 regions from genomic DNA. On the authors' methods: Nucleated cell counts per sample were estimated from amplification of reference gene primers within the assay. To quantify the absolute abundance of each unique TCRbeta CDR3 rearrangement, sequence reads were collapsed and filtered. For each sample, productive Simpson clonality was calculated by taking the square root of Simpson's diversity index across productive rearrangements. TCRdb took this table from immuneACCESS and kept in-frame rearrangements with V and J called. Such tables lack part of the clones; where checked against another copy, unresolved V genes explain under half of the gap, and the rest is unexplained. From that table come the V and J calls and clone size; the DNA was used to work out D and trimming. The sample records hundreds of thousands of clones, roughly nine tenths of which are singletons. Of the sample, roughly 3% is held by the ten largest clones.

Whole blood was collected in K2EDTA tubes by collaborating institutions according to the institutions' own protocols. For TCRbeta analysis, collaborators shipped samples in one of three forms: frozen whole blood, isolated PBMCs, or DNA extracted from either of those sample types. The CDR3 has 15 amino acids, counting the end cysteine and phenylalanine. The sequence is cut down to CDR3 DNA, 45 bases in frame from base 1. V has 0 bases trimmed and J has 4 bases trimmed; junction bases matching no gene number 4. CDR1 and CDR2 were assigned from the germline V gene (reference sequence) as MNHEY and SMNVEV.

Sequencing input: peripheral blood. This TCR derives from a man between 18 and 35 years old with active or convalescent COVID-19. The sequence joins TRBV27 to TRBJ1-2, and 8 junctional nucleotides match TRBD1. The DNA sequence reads TGTGCCAGCAGTTTATCTCGTACAGGGGGCTATGGCTACACCTTC. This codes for CASSLSRTGGYGYTF.